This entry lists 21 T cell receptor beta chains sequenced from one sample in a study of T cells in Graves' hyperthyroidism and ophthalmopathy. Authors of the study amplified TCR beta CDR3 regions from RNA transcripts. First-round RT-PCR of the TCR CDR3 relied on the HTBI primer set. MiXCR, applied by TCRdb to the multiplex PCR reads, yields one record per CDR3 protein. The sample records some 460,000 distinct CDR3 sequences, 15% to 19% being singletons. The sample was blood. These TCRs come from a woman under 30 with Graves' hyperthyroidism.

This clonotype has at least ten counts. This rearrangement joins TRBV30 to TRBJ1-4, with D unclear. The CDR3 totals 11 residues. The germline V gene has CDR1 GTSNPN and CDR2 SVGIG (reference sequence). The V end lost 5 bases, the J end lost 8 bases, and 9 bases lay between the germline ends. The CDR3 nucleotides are TGTGCCTGGGCTTACGGCGAAAAACTGTTTTTT. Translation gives CAWAYGEKLFF.

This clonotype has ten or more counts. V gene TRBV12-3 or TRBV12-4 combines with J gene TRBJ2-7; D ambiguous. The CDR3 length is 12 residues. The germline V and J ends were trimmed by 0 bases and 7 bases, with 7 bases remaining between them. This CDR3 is CASSLAIGEQYF. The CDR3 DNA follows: TGTGCCAGCAGTTTAGCTATCGGTGAGCAGTACTTC.

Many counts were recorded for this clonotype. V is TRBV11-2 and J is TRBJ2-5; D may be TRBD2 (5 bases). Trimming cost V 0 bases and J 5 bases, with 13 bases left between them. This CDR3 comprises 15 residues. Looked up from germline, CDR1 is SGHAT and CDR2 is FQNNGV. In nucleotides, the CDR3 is TGTGCCAGCAGCTTAGATGGGCGACTATCGGAGACCCAGTACTTC. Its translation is CASSLDGRLSETQYF.

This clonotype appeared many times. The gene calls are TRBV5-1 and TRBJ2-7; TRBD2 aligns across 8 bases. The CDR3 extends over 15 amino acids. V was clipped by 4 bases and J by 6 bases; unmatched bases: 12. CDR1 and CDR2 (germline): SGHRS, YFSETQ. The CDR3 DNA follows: TGCGCCAGCAGCACGGGGGGGACAAAATGGGGCGAGCAGTACTTC. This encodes CASSTGGTKWGEQYF.

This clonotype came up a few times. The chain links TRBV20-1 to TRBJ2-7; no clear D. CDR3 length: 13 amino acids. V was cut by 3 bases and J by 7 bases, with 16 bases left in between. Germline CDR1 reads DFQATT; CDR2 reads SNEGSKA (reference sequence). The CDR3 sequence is CSARPTARQEQYF. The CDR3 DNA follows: TGCAGTGCTAGGCCGACGGCGCGCCAAGAGCAGTACTTC.

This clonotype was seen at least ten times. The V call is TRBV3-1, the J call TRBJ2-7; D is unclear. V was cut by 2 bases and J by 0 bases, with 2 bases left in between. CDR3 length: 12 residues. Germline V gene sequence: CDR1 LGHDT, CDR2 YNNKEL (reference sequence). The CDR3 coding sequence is TGTGCCAGCAGCCAACTCTCCTACGAGCAGTACTTC. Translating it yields CASSQLSYEQYF.

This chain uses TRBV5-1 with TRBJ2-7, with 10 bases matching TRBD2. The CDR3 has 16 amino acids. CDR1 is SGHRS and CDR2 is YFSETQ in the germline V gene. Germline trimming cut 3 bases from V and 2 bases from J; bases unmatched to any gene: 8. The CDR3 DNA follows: TGCGCCAGCAGCTCCCTTAGCGGGGGGTCGGCCTACGAGCAGTACTTC. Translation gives CASSSLSGGSAYEQYF.

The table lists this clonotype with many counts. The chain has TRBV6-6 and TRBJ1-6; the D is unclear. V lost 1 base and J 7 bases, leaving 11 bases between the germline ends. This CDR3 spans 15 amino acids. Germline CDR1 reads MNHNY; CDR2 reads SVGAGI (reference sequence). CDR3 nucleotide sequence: TGTGCCAGCAGTTACTATACTCTACAGAATTCACCCCTCCACTTT. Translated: CASSYYTLQNSPLHF.

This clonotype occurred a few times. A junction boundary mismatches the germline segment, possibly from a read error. This CDR3 reads CASSNGGAGNEKLLF. The CDR3, as DNA: TGTGCCAGCTCTAACGGAGGGGCCGGGAATGAAAAACTGCTTTTT. The chain combines TRBV11-3 with TRBJ1-4, with TRBD1 as a possible D gene (5 bases). The CDR3 sequence is 15 residues long. Per germline, CDR1 SGHNT and CDR2 YENEEA.

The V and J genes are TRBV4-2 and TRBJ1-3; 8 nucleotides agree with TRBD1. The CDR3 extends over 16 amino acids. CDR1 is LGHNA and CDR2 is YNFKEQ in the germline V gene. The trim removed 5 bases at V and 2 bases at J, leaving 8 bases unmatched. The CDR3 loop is CASSSQDRGAGNTIYF. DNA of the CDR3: TGTGCCAGCAGCAGCCAAGACAGGGGAGCTGGAAACACCATATATTTT.

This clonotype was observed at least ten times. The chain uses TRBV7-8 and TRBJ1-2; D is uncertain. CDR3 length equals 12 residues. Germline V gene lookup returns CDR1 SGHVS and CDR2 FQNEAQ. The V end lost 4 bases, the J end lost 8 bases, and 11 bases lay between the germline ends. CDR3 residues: CASSSREHGYTF. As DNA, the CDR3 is TGTGCCAGCAGCTCCCGAGAGCACGGCTACACCTTC.

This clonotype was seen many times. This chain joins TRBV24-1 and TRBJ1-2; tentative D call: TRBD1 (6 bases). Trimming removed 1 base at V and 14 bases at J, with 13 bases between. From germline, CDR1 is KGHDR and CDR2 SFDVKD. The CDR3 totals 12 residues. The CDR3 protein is CATSDFGGGWTF. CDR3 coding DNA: TGTGCCACCAGTGATTTCGGCGGGGGCTGGACCTTC.

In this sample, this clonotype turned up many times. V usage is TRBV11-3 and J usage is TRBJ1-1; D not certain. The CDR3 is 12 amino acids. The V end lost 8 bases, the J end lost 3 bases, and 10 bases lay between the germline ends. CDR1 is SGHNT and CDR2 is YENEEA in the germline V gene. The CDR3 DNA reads TGTGCCAGCGCCATTGGGGACACTGAAGCTTTCTTT. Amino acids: CASAIGDTEAFF.

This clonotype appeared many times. The CDR3, as DNA: TGTGCCACTCTTAAGTTCCTTCGCTCCTACAATGAGCAGTTCTTC. The encoded protein is CATLKFLRSYNEQFF. V is TRBV12-3 or TRBV12-4 and J is TRBJ2-1, with D unresolved. The V and J ends lost 10 bases and 0 bases respectively, with 16 bases between them. This CDR3 region has 15 residues.

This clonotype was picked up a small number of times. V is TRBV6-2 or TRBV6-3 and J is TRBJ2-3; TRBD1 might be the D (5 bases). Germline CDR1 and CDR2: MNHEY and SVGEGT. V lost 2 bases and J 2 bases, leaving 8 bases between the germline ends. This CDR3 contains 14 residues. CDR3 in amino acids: CASSYTGPTDTQYF. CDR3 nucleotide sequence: TGTGCCAGCAGTTACACAGGTCCCACAGATACGCAGTATTTT.

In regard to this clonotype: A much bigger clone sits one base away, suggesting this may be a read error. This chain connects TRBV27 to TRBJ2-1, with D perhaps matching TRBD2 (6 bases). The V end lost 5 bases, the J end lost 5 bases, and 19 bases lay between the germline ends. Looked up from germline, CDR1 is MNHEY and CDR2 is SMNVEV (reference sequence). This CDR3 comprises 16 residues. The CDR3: CASSLLTGSAHNEQFF. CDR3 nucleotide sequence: TGTGCCAGCAGTCTGTTAACCGGGAGCGCACACAATGAGCAGTTCTTC.

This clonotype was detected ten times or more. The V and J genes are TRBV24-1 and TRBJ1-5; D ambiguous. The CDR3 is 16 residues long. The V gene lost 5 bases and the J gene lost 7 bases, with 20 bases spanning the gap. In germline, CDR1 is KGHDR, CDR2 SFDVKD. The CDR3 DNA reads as TGTGCCACCAGTGCTCACACCCCCAAGACAAGACAGCCCCAGCATTTT. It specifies CATSAHTPKTRQPQHF.

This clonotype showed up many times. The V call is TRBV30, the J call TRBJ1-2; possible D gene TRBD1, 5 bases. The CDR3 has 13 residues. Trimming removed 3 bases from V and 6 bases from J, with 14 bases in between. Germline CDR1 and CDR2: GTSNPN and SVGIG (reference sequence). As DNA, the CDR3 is TGTGCCTGGAGACCGGGGCCCCTGAATGGCTACACCTTC. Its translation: CAWRPGPLNGYTF.

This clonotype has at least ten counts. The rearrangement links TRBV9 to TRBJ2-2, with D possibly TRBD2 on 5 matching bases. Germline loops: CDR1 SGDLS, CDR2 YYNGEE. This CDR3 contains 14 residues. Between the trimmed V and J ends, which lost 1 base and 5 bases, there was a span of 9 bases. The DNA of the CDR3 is TGTGCCAGCAGCGTATTGTCGGGGACCGGGGAGCTGTTTTTT. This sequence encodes CASSVLSGTGELFF.

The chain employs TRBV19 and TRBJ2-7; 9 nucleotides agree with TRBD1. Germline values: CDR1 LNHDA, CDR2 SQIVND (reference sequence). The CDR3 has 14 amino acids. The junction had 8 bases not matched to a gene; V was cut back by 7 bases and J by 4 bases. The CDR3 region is CASKVRDRAYEQYF. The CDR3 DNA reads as TGTGCCAGTAAGGTTCGGGACAGGGCGTACGAGCAGTACTTC. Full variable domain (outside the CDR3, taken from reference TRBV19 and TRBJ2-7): DGGITQSPKYLFRKEGQNVTLSCEQNLNHDAMYWYRQDPGQGLRLIYYSQIVNDFQKGDIAEGYSVSREKKESFPLTVTSAQKNPTAFYLCASKVRDRAYEQYFGPGTRLTVT.

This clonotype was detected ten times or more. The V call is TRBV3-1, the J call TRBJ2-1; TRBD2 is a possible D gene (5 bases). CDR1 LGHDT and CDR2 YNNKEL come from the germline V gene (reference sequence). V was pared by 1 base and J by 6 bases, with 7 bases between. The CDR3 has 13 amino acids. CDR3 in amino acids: CASSQGRGNEQFF. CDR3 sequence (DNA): TGTGCCAGCAGCCAAGGCCGGGGCAATGAGCAGTTCTTC.